This T cell receptor beta chain was recorded in a study of T cell responses to AZD1222 COVID-19 vaccine. Profiling relied on immunoSEQ multiplex PCR, and the TCRdb table lists in-frame clones only, not all of them. Here the sample spans about 49,000 clones, 65% to 85% being singletons. Trimming stripped 0 bases from V and 5 bases from J, with 16 bases between. This CDR3 is built from 16 residues. Germline CDR1 reads MGHRA; CDR2 reads YSYEKL. Study-wide points: An increase in Spike-specific TCR breadth and depth was observed after two AZD1222 doses. Mostly white British, mostly female donors; authors suggested clonal diversity may be underestimated. CD4 TCRs covered the whole spike, strongest at regions 160-218 and 743-854. Only a handful of AZD1222 recipients tested seropositive at baseline.

Details on this clone: The antigen is unknown.

The V call is TRBV4-1, the J call TRBJ1-1; perhaps TRBD1 as D (5 bases). The sequenced sample was peripheral blood, obtained on day 0 of MenACWY control vaccination. This TCR was sampled from an adult in good health. CDR3 DNA: TGCGCCAGCAGCCAAGATGAACGGCAGGGTGGGACTGAAGCTTTCTTT. Translating gives CASSQDERQGGTEAFF.